One and the same sample provided the 26 T cell receptor beta chains below, sequenced in a study of patients and donors after allogeneic stem cell transplantation. MiXCR, applied by TCRdb to the RT-PCR reads, yields one record per CDR3 protein. This table has hundreds of thousands of distinct CDR3 sequences, roughly 14% appearing once. Sequences were obtained from blood, either unsorted or a sorted T cell fraction (not recorded which). These receptors all come from a human donor who was either an allogeneic HSCT recipient or a stem cell or donor lymphocyte infusion donor (not recorded which). It is not recorded whose cells these are; they may come from a transplant donor.

The sample holds many counts of this clonotype. V gene TRBV14 combines with J gene TRBJ1-2; no firm D call. Germline lookup yields CDR1 SGHDN and CDR2 FVKESK. Trimming removed 1 base at V and 3 bases at J, with 9 bases between. The CDR3 totals 14 residues. CDR3 sequence reads: CASSQGRGYYGYTF. The CDR3 DNA is TGTGCCAGCAGCCAAGGCCGGGGTTACTATGGCTACACCTTC.

This clonotype appeared many times. The chain links TRBV6-1 to TRBJ1-5, with 8 nucleotides matching TRBD1. CDR3 length: 15 residues. With V trimmed by 4 bases and J by 1 base, 3 bases remained unmatched. The germline V gene encodes CDR1 MNHNS and CDR2 SASEGT. CDR3 protein: CASSGTGSSNQPQHF. CDR3 coding DNA: TGTGCCAGCAGTGGGACAGGGTCGAGCAATCAGCCCCAGCATTTT.

V gene TRBV7-2 combines with J gene TRBJ2-5, with a weak D call TRBD1 (6 bases). Germline V gene lookup returns CDR1 SGHTA and CDR2 FQGNSA. This CDR3 comprises 15 residues. V was clipped by 1 base and J by 7 bases, with 16 bases between them. As DNA, the CDR3 is TGTGCCAGCAGCTTAGGCCGCAGGGGTAAAGTGACCCAGTACTTC. This codes for CASSLGRRGKVTQYF.

The chain couples TRBV7-9 to TRBJ2-2; D is perhaps TRBD1 (5 bases). The V end lost 5 bases, the J end lost 0 bases, and 13 bases lay between the germline ends. The CDR3 runs to 16 residues. Germline assignment: CDR1 SEHNR and CDR2 FQNEAQ (reference sequence). The CDR3 sequence is CASSLQGWSNTGELFF. CDR3 in DNA: TGTGCCAGCAGCCTGCAGGGTTGGTCGAACACCGGGGAGCTGTTTTTT.

Only a few counts were recorded for this clonotype. This rearrangement joins TRBV7-9 to TRBJ1-6, with a tentative D call TRBD1 (6 bases). This CDR3 comprises 15 residues. Per the germline V gene, CDR1 is SEHNR and CDR2 is FQNEAQ (reference sequence). V was shortened by 2 bases and J by 10 bases, with 15 bases between the two germline ends. CDR3 in DNA: TGTGCCAGCAGCTTAATTGCCGGGGGCATCTCACCCCTCCACTTT. Translating it yields CASSLIAGGISPLHF.

The table lists this clonotype with a few counts. Here the CDR3 reads CASSLDRPSGTDTQYF. The CDR3 coding sequence is TGTGCCAGCAGCTTGGATAGGCCCTCCGGCACAGATACGCAGTATTTT. The chain carries TRBV5-5 and TRBJ2-3; unclear D gene. Germline-derived CDR1 and CDR2 are SGHKS and YYEKEE (reference sequence). The CDR3 consists of 16 residues. V lost 0 bases and J lost 1, with 12 bases in between.

The chain recombines TRBV6-1 with TRBJ2-7; 9 bases match TRBD1. The CDR3 has 14 amino acids. The V gene's germline CDR1 is MNHNS and CDR2 SASEGT. The trim removed 5 bases at V and 7 bases at J, leaving 9 bases unmatched. Here the CDR3 reads CASSTTGGESEQYF. For the CDR3, the DNA is TGTGCCAGCAGTACAACAGGGGGCGAATCTGAGCAGTACTTC.

This clonotype has more than one count but fewer than ten. The chain is built from TRBV2 and TRBJ1-6; TRBD1 might be the D (6 bases). V was pared by 6 bases and J by 10 bases, with 16 bases between. The germline V gene encodes CDR1 SNHLY and CDR2 FYNNEI. The CDR3 spans 14 residues. The DNA of the CDR3 is TGTGCCAGCAGCTCTACAGGGACCCGCTCACCCCTCCACTTT. Its translation is CASSSTGTRSPLHF.

This clonotype has ten or more counts. CDR3 sequence reads: CSARDSGGNHGNEQYF. In nucleotides, the CDR3 is TGCAGTGCTAGAGATTCCGGGGGGAACCACGGGAACGAGCAGTACTTC. The rearrangement uses TRBV20-1 and TRBJ2-7; 7 bases are shared with TRBD2. This CDR3 is built from 16 residues. V shed 0 bases and J 5 bases; nucleotides not matched to a gene: 13. Germline CDR1 reads DFQATT; CDR2 reads SNEGSKA (reference sequence).

This clonotype was seen ten or more times. The chain has TRBV7-9 and TRBJ2-3; 12 bases agree with TRBD2. V gave up 1 base and J gave up 1 base; unmatched junction bases: 0. Germline assignment: CDR1 SEHNR and CDR2 FQNEAQ (reference sequence). The CDR3 extends over 16 amino acids. The DNA for the CDR3 is TGTGCCAGCAGCTTAGGACTAGCGGGAGGCACAGATACGCAGTATTTT. This translates into CASSLGLAGGTDTQYF.

This clonotype occurred many times. The chain couples TRBV3-1 to TRBJ2-2; D remains unclear. This CDR3 has 12 residues. The germline CDR1 and CDR2 sequences are LGHDT and YNNKEL (reference sequence). Deletions cut 5 bases from V and 9 bases from J, with 10 bases between. In DNA form, the CDR3 reads TGTGCCAGCAGCTTCCCTGCACGGGAGCTGTTTTTT. This sequence encodes CASSFPARELFF.

The rearrangement joins TRBV4-3 to TRBJ1-1; 7 nucleotides match TRBD1. CDR1 and CDR2 from the germline V gene are LGHNA and YSLEER. Unmatched junction bases numbered 2, after V lost 0 bases and J lost 4 bases. The CDR3 has 14 residues. The CDR3 DNA is TGCGCCAGCAGCCAAGAGTCAGGGGGCACTGAAGCTTTCTTT. Its translation is CASSQESGGTEAFF.

J is TRBJ2-1 and V is TRBV7-2; D remains unclear. The CDR3 is 16 residues long. The germline V and J ends were trimmed by 5 bases and 0 bases, with 14 bases remaining between them. From germline, CDR1 is SGHTA and CDR2 FQGNSA. This chain's CDR3 is CASSPEFFSSYNEQFF. DNA of the CDR3: TGTGCCAGCAGCCCAGAGTTCTTTAGCTCCTACAATGAGCAGTTCTTC.

The V gene is TRBV27, the J gene TRBJ1-4; 8 bases are a match to TRBD1. The junction had 4 bases not matched to a gene; V was cut back by 5 bases and J by 5 bases. This CDR3 spans 14 amino acids. Germline assignment: CDR1 MNHEY and CDR2 SMNVEV (reference sequence). CDR3: CASSGTGFNEKLFF. CDR3 coding DNA: TGTGCCAGCAGTGGGACAGGATTCAATGAAAAACTGTTTTTT.

This clonotype was seen many times. The rearrangement links TRBV27 to TRBJ2-2; TRBD2 is a possible D gene (7 bases). Trimming pared 7 bases from V and 4 bases from J, leaving 16 bases between. This CDR3 region has 15 residues. Germline-derived CDR1 and CDR2 are MNHEY and SMNVEV (reference sequence). The DNA of the CDR3 is TGTGCCAGCACCCAGGCGGGGGCCACCACCGGGGAGCTGTTTTTT. Translation gives CASTQAGATTGELFF.

The chain couples TRBV5-6 to TRBJ2-1, with 7 bases identical to TRBD1. J lost 3 bases, V lost 1 base, and 7 bases had no gene match. Germline loops: CDR1 SGHDT, CDR2 YYEEEE. This CDR3 region has 16 residues. CDR3 residues: CASSLIVGQVYNEQFF. In DNA, the CDR3 is TGTGCCAGCAGCTTGATCGTAGGACAGGTCTACAATGAGCAGTTCTTC.

This clonotype was counted many times. J is TRBJ2-3 and V is TRBV9; 10 nucleotides agree with TRBD2. CDR3 size: 18 residues. The germline CDR1 and CDR2 sequences are SGDLS and YYNGEE. The V segment lost 2 bases and the J segment 1 base; nucleotides outside the gene matches: 10. CDR3 coding DNA: TGTGCCAGCAGCGTCCGGACTAGCGGTAGGACTGGCACAGATACGCAGTATTTT. This gives the protein CASSVRTSGRTGTDTQYF.

The rearrangement uses TRBV11-1 and TRBJ2-3; 13 positions match TRBD2. CDR3 length: 18 amino acids. Germline assignment: CDR1 SGHAT and CDR2 FQDESV (reference sequence). Unmatched junction bases numbered 8, after V lost 5 bases and J lost 0 bases. The CDR3 here is CASSKGLAGRFSTDTQYF. Written as DNA, the CDR3 is TGTGCCAGCAGCAAGGGACTAGCGGGAAGATTTAGCACAGATACGCAGTATTTT. Together with reference TRBV11-1 and TRBJ2-3, the CDR3 gives the full variable domain: EAEVAQSPRYKITEKSQAVAFWCDPISGHATLYWYRQILGQGPELLVQFQDESVVDDSQLPKDRFSAERLKGVDSTLKIQPAELGDSAMYLCASSKGLAGRFSTDTQYFGPGTRLTVL.

The chain employs TRBV9 and TRBJ2-1, with 7 positions matching TRBD2. J lost 3 bases, V lost 0 bases, and 3 bases had no gene match. Germline V gene sequence: CDR1 SGDLS, CDR2 YYNGEE. The CDR3 loop spans 15 amino acids. The CDR3 protein is CASSVDAGVYNEQFF. DNA of the CDR3: TGTGCCAGCAGCGTAGACGCGGGAGTCTACAATGAGCAGTTCTTC.

This clonotype appeared many times. The chain has TRBV2 and TRBJ1-3; 9 nucleotides match TRBD1. The germline CDR1 and CDR2 sequences are SNHLY and FYNNEI. V shed 4 bases and J 8 bases; nucleotides not matched to a gene: 6. This CDR3 comprises 14 residues. Written as DNA, the CDR3 is TGTGCCAGCAGTGCCTCGGGACAGGGATACACCATATATTTT. As protein: CASSASGQGYTIYF.

This clonotype has a handful of counts. V is TRBV10-3 and J is TRBJ2-3; D gene ambiguous. The CDR3 consists of 11 residues. Trimming stripped 11 bases from V and 5 bases from J, with 11 bases between. Germline-derived CDR1 and CDR2 are ENHRY and SYGVKD. CDR3 protein: CAARLGDTQYF. CDR3 nucleotide sequence: TGTGCCGCCAGACTTGGAGATACGCAGTATTTT.

The rearrangement uses TRBV2 and TRBJ1-1, with D tentatively TRBD1 (6 bases). CDR1 and CDR2 from the germline V gene are SNHLY and FYNNEI. V was shortened by 6 bases and J by 1 base, with 15 bases between the two germline ends. This CDR3 comprises 15 residues. The CDR3 sequence: CASRYREIRNTEAFF. CDR3 DNA: TGTGCCAGCAGGTACAGGGAGATAAGGAACACTGAAGCTTTCTTT.

This chain links TRBV19 with TRBJ2-2; 8 nucleotides match TRBD2. There are 15 residues in the CDR3. Germline V gives CDR1 LNHDA, CDR2 SQIVND (reference sequence). Germline trimming cut 6 bases from V and 7 bases from J; bases unmatched to any gene: 10. The CDR3 spells CASRQGAGVVGELFF. The DNA of the CDR3 is TGTGCCAGTAGGCAAGGAGCGGGGGTGGTCGGGGAGCTGTTTTTT.

This clonotype was observed at least ten times. The chain carries TRBV11-2 and TRBJ1-4; 8 nucleotides match TRBD1. The CDR3 has 16 residues. J lost 5 bases, V lost 4 bases, and 9 bases had no gene match. Germline V lookup: CDR1 SGHAT, CDR2 FQNNGV. CDR3 sequence: CASSWDRLGGNEKLFF. The CDR3 DNA follows: TGTGCCAGCAGCTGGGACAGGCTGGGAGGGAATGAAAAACTGTTTTTT.

There are many counts of this clonotype. This sequence joins TRBV7-9 and TRBJ1-1; 7 nucleotides agree with TRBD1. Germline V CDR1 and CDR2: SEHNR, FQNEAQ (reference sequence). The ends lost 5 bases at V and 5 bases at J; junction bases unmatched: 14. There are 16 residues in the CDR3. The DNA for the CDR3 is TGTGCCAGCAGCGTCACCCGACAGGGCATTGGTACTGAAGCTTTCTTT. This sequence encodes CASSVTRQGIGTEAFF.

The chain joins TRBV19 to TRBJ1-6, with D possibly matching TRBD1 (6 bases). This CDR3 contains 15 residues. Germline V CDR1 and CDR2: LNHDA, SQIVND (reference sequence). The V end lost 4 bases, the J end lost 6 bases, and 13 bases lay between the germline ends. The CDR3 bases are TGTGCCAGTAGTACACAGGGAACCTTTAATTCACCCCTCCACTTT. This encodes CASSTQGTFNSPLHF.